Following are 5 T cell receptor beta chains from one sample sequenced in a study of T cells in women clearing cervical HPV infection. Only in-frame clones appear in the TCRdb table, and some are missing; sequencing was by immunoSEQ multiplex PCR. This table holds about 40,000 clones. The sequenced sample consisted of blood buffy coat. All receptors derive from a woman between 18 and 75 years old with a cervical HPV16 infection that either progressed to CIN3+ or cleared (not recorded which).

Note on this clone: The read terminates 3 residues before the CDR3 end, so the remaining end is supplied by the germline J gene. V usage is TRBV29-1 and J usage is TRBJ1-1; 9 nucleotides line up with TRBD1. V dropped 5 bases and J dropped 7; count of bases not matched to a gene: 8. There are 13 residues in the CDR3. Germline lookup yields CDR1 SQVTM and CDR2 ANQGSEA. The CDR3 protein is CSVLGQGDFEAFF. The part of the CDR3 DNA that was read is TGCAGCGTTTTGGGACAGGGTGATTTTGAA.

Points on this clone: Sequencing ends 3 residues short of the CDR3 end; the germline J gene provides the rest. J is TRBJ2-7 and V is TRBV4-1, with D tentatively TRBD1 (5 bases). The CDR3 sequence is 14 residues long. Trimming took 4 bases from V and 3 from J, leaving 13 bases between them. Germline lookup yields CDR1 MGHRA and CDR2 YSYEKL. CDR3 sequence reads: CASSPQGVFYEQYF. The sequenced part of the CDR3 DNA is TGCGCCAGCAGCCCGCAGGGTGTTTTCTACGAG.

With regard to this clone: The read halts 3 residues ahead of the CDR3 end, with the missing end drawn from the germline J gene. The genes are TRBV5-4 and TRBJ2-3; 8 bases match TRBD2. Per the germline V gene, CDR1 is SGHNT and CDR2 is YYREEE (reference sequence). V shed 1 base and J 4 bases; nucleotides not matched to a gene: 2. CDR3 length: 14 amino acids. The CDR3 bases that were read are TGTGCCAGCAGCTTGTTTAGCGGGGCAGATACG. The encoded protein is CASSLFSGADT. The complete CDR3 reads CASSLFSGADTQYF. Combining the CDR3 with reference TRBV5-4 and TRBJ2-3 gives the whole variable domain ETGVTQSPTHLIKTRGQQVTLRCSSQSGHNTVSWYQQALGQGPQFIFQYYREEENGRGNFPPRFSGLQFPNYSSELNVNALELDDSALYLCASSLFSGADTQYFGPGTRLTVL.

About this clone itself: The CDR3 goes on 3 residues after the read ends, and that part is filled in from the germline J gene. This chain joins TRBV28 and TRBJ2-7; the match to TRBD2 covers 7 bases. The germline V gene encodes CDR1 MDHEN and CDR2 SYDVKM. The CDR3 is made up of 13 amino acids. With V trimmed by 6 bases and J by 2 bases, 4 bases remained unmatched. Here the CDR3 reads CASSLAEPYEQYF. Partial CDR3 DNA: TGTGCCAGCAGCCTAGCGGAGCCCTACGAG.

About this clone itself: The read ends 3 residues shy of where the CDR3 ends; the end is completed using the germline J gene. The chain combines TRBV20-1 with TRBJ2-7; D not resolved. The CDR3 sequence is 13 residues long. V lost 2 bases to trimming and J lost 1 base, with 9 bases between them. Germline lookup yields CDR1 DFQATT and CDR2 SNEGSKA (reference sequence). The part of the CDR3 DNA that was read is TGCAGTGCTAGACAGTTTCTTTCCTACGAG. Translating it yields CSARQFLSYE. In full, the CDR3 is CSARQFLSYEQYF.